These 22 T cell receptor beta chains were all obtained from the same sample, sequenced in a study of blood T cell repertoires in COVID-19. TCRdb's copy holds only in-frame clones and misses some; the assay was immunoSEQ multiplex PCR. The sample contains roughly 250,000 clones, roughly 82% of which appear only once. Sequencing was performed on peripheral blood. The source is a woman older than 75 with active or convalescent COVID-19.

V and J are TRBV3-1 (or the pseudogene TRBV3-2) and TRBJ1-2; no reliable D call. This CDR3 region has 12 residues. V lost 0 bases, J lost 8 bases, and 7 bases lay in between. CDR1 is LGHDT and CDR2 is YNNKEL in the germline V gene (reference sequence). The CDR3 sequence: CASSQEESGYTF. CDR3 nucleotides: TGTGCCAGCAGCCAAGAAGAGTCCGGCTACACCTTC.

V gene TRBV19 combines with J gene TRBJ2-7; 11 nucleotides align to TRBD1. CDR3 length equals 15 residues. CDR1 is LNHDA and CDR2 is SQIVND in the germline V gene (reference sequence). Trimming removed 5 bases from V and 1 base from J; junction bases left unmatched: 4. The CDR3 reads CASSYGQGASYEQYF. CDR3 coding DNA: TGTGCCAGTAGTTACGGACAGGGGGCTTCCTACGAGCAGTACTTC.

The chain joins TRBV9 to TRBJ1-2; D gene ambiguous. CDR1 SGDLS and CDR2 YYNGEE come from the germline V gene. The CDR3 length is 13 residues. Between the trimmed V and J ends, which lost 1 base and 2 bases, there was a span of 6 bases. DNA for the CDR3: TGTGCCAGCAGCGTATACAGCAACTATGGCTACACCTTC. This translates into CASSVYSNYGYTF.

This chain links TRBV28 with TRBJ2-1, with 10 bases fitting TRBD2. Trimming at V came to 4 bases and at J to 2 bases, leaving 5 bases not matched to a gene. In germline, CDR1 is MDHEN, CDR2 SYDVKM. The CDR3 is 16 amino acids. CDR3 sequence: CASSYLGLAAYNEQFF. Here the CDR3 DNA reads TGTGCCAGCAGTTACCTCGGACTAGCGGCCTACAATGAGCAGTTCTTC.

The V gene is TRBV29-1, the J gene TRBJ2-7; D perhaps matches TRBD2 (5 bases). CDR1 is SQVTM, CDR2 ANQGSEA, per germline. V lost 3 bases and J lost 0, with 15 bases in between. The CDR3 has 15 residues. Here the CDR3 DNA reads TGCAGCGTTGATTCCGTGGCGGGTGGCTCCTACGAGCAGTACTTC. Protein product: CSVDSVAGGSYEQYF.

V is TRBV4-1 and J is TRBJ2-7; D may be TRBD1 (6 bases). V was cut by 1 base and J by 2 bases, with 12 bases left in between. CDR3 length: 15 amino acids. The germline V gene encodes CDR1 MGHRA and CDR2 YSYEKL. The CDR3 protein is CASSQGVRTAYEQYF. The CDR3 DNA reads as TGCGCCAGCAGCCAAGGGGTCCGGACAGCCTACGAGCAGTACTTC.

The chain recombines TRBV12-5 with TRBJ1-5, with D perhaps TRBD1 (6 bases). V was shortened by 5 bases and J by 0 bases, with 17 bases between the two germline ends. This CDR3 region has 17 residues. Germline lookup yields CDR1 LGHNT and CDR2 FRNRAP. Here the CDR3 DNA reads TGTGCTAGTGGTCCGAACAGGACAGTGTATAGCAATCAGCCCCAGCATTTT. Amino acids: CASGPNRTVYSNQPQHF.

CDR3: CASSRGPGMGQPQHF. The CDR3 coding sequence is TGTGCCAGCAGCCGGGGCCCAGGGATGGGTCAGCCCCAGCATTTT. The chain recombines TRBV7-8 with TRBJ1-5; a possible D gene is TRBD1 (5 bases). CDR1 SGHVS and CDR2 FQNEAQ come from the germline V gene. V lost 5 bases, J lost 6 bases, and 17 bases lay in between. The CDR3 is made up of 15 amino acids.

This chain links TRBV3-1 (or the pseudogene TRBV3-2) with TRBJ2-1; TRBD1 is a possible D gene (6 bases). The CDR3 is 15 residues long. Germline values: CDR1 LGHDT, CDR2 YNNKEL (reference sequence). Deletions cut 4 bases from V and 0 bases from J, with 10 bases between. The CDR3 DNA reads as TGTGCCAGCAGCCCGGACAGCAGCTCCTACAATGAGCAGTTCTTC. This codes for CASSPDSSSYNEQFF.

This rearrangement joins TRBV3-1 (or the pseudogene TRBV3-2) to TRBJ1-1; 7 nucleotides line up with TRBD1. The germline CDR1 and CDR2 sequences are LGHDT and YNNKEL (reference sequence). This CDR3 contains 14 residues. V trimming: 1 base; J trimming: 6 bases; junction bases outside the gene matches: 5. CDR3 coding DNA: TGTGCCAGCAGCCAAGTAGGGACAGCTGCTGAAGCTTTCTTT. Protein: CASSQVGTAAEAFF.

This chain links TRBV7-8 with TRBJ2-7; D is perhaps TRBD1 (5 bases). The V end lost 5 bases, the J end lost 2 bases, and 13 bases lay between the germline ends. The CDR3 consists of 14 residues. Per the germline V gene, CDR1 is SGHVS and CDR2 is FQNEAQ. CDR3 sequence: CASSMGQGPYEQYF. CDR3 bases: TGTGCCAGCAGCATGGGGCAGGGCCCCTACGAGCAGTACTTC.

The chain is built from TRBV12-3 or TRBV12-4 and TRBJ1-2, with D perhaps TRBD1 (6 bases). The ends were cut back, 1 base at V and 7 bases at J, with 10 bases in the middle. CDR3 length equals 13 residues. The CDR3, as DNA: TGTGCCAGCAGTTTAGGCGCCAGGGGTGGCTACACCTTC. This encodes CASSLGARGGYTF.

V usage is TRBV19 and J usage is TRBJ1-1; weak D call: TRBD1 (5 bases). Deletions cut 8 bases from V and 0 bases from J, with 10 bases between. Germline-derived CDR1 and CDR2 are LNHDA and SQIVND (reference sequence). The length of the CDR3 is 13 residues. This CDR3 is CASRPTVNTEAFF. The CDR3 DNA reads as TGTGCCAGTCGCCCGACAGTGAACACTGAAGCTTTCTTT.

The CDR3 loop reads CASSLVWQADTEAFF. CDR3 nucleotides: TGTGCCAGCAGTTTAGTGTGGCAGGCCGACACTGAAGCTTTCTTT. This chain uses TRBV28 with TRBJ1-1; D gene unclear. V was shortened by 2 bases and J by 3 bases, with 13 bases between the two germline ends. The CDR3 spans 15 residues. Per germline, CDR1 MDHEN and CDR2 SYDVKM.

In regard to this clone: Other DNA sequences of this sample code for an identical CDR3. This chain connects TRBV12-3 or TRBV12-4 to TRBJ2-7, with D unresolved. This CDR3 is built from 12 residues. Trimming removed 1 base from V and 4 bases from J, with 5 bases in between. The CDR3 DNA reads as TGTGCCAGCAGTTTAGTGTCTTACGAGCAGTACTTC. The encoded protein is CASSLVSYEQYF.

The chain combines TRBV5-4 with TRBJ2-3, with 8 bases fitting TRBD1. The CDR3 runs to 16 residues. Unmatched junction bases numbered 4, after V lost 0 bases and J lost 1 base. Looked up from germline, CDR1 is SGHNT and CDR2 is YYREEE (reference sequence). The CDR3 bases are TGTGCCAGCAGCTTGGCGCCGGGACAGGGCACAGATACGCAGTATTTT. Its protein product is CASSLAPGQGTDTQYF. The whole variable domain, remainder taken from reference TRBV5-4 and TRBJ2-3, is ETGVTQSPTHLIKTRGQQVTLRCSSQSGHNTVSWYQQALGQGPQFIFQYYREEENGRGNFPPRFSGLQFPNYSSELNVNALELDDSALYLCASSLAPGQGTDTQYFGPGTRLTVL.

This chain connects TRBV6-1 to TRBJ2-2; weak D call: TRBD1 (6 bases). Germline CDR1 reads MNHNS; CDR2 reads SASEGT. Trimming shortened V by 7 bases and J by 5 bases, and 14 bases separated the two germline ends. This CDR3 is 14 amino acids long. CDR3 loop: CASTIITGTGELFF. The DNA of the CDR3 is TGTGCCAGCACTATAATCACAGGGACCGGGGAGCTGTTTTTT.

The rearrangement joins TRBV6-6 to TRBJ2-7; 15 bases are shared with TRBD2. Trimming at V came to 7 bases and at J to 4 bases, leaving 5 bases not matched to a gene. The CDR3 length is 15 residues. Germline loops: CDR1 MNHNY, CDR2 SVGAGI (reference sequence). The CDR3 DNA follows: TGTGCCAGCACCCTGGGACTAGCGGGGGGTTACGAGCAGTACTTC. Translation gives CASTLGLAGGYEQYF.

The chain combines TRBV18 with TRBJ2-7; maybe TRBD1 (6 bases). The CDR3 consists of 13 residues. V lost 2 bases and J lost 2, with 7 bases in between. The germline V gene encodes CDR1 KGHSH and CDR2 LQKENI. The CDR3 protein is CASSPNRAYEQYF. In nucleotides, the CDR3 is TGTGCCAGCTCACCAAACAGGGCCTACGAGCAGTACTTC.

V and J are TRBV12-3 or TRBV12-4 and TRBJ1-2, with D possibly TRBD1 on 5 matching bases. CDR3 size: 13 residues. Trimming left V 1 base short and J 7 bases short, with 10 bases between. The CDR3 DNA sequence: TGTGCCAGCAGTTTAGGGGGCCAGGGTGGCTACACCTTC. It yields the protein CASSLGGQGGYTF.

The CDR3 loop reads CASSIGQPNYGYTF. DNA for the CDR3: TGTGCCAGCAGCATAGGACAACCGAACTATGGCTACACCTTC. The chain uses TRBV5-4 and TRBJ1-2; D might be TRBD1 (5 bases). Trimming pared 4 bases from V and 2 bases from J, leaving 12 bases between. Germline assignment: CDR1 SGHNT and CDR2 YYREEE (reference sequence). The CDR3 has 14 residues. Filled out from reference TRBV5-4 and TRBJ1-2, the complete variable domain reads ETGVTQSPTHLIKTRGQQVTLRCSSQSGHNTVSWYQQALGQGPQFIFQYYREEENGRGNFPPRFSGLQFPNYSSELNVNALELDDSALYLCASSIGQPNYGYTFGSGTRLTVV.

The rearrangement joins TRBV9 to TRBJ1-3, with no clear D. CDR3 length equals 15 residues. CDR1 SGDLS and CDR2 YYNGEE come from the germline V gene. Trimming took 0 bases from V and 2 from J, leaving 9 bases between them. The CDR3 protein is CASSVVTATGNTIYF. Here the CDR3 DNA reads TGTGCCAGCAGCGTAGTAACAGCTACTGGAAACACCATATATTTT.